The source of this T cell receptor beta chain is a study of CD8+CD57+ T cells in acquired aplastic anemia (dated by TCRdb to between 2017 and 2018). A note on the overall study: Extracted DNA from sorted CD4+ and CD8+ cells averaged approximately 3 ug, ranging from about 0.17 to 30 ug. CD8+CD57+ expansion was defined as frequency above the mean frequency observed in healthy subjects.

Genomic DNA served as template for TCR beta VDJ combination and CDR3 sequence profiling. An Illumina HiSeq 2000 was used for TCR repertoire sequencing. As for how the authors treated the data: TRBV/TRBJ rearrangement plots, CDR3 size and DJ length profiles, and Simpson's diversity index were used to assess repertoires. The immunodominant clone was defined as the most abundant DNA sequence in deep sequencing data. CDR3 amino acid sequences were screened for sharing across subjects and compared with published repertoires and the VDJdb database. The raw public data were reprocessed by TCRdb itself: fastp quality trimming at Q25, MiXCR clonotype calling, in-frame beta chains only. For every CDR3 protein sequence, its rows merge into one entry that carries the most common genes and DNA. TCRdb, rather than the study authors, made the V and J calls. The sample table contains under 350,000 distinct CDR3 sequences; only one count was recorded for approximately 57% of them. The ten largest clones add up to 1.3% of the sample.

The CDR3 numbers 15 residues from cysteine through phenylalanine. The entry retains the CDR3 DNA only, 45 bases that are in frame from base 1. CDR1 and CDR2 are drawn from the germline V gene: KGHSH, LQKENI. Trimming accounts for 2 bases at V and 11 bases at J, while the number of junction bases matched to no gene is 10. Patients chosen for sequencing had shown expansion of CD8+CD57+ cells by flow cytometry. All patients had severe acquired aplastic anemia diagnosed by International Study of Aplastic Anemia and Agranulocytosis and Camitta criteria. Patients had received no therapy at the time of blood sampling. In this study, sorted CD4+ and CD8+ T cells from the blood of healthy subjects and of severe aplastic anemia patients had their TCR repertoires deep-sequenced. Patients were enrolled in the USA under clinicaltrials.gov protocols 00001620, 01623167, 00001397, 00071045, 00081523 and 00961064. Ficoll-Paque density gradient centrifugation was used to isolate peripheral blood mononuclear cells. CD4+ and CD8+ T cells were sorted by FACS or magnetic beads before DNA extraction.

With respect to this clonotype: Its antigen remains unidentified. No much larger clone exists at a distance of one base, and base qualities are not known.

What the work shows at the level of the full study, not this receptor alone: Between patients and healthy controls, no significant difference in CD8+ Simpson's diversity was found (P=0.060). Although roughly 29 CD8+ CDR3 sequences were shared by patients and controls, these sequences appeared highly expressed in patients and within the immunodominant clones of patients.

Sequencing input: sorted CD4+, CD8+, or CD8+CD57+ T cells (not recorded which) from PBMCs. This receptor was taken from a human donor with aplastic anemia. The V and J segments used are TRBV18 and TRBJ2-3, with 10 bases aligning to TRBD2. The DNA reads TGTGCCAGCTCACCAAACGAGCGGGGGGGCAATGAGCAGTATTTT. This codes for CASSPNERGGNEQYF. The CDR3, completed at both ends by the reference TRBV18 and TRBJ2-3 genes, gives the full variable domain NAGVMQNPRHLVRRRGQEARLRCSPMKGHSHVYWYRQLPEEGLKFMVYLQKENIIDESGMPKERFSAEFPKEGPSILRIQQVVRGDSAAYFCASSPNERGGNEQYFGPGTRLTVL.